Sequencing of this TCR beta chain was carried out in a study of cytomegalovirus exposure and HLA in healthy donors. Study in general: Of the donors genotyped, several hundred in all, over 80% fell in the Caucasian-associated ancestry cluster. Study-level points and caveats: Presence/absence analyses assumed roughly uniform sequencing depth across donors. Later on, a genetic analysis was performed. It linked a missense variant in DCLRE1C with V- and J-gene trimming of TCR beta.

V was trimmed by 6 bases and J by 2 bases, leaving 16 bases between them. The length of the CDR3 is 15 residues. CDR1 is SEHNR, CDR2 FQNEAQ, per germline (reference sequence). The primer mix had 60 Vbeta and 13 Jbeta primers. Generated by immunoSEQ multiplex PCR, the TCRdb table keeps only in-frame clones and is missing some. The top ten hold roughly 21% of the sample, which has 57,000 or so clones, 70% to 80% seen once. A remark on this clone: The antigen remains undetermined.

The clonotype was recovered from a woman aged 55-69 years in good health and CMV-seropositive. The chain recombines TRBV7-9 with TRBJ2-5; TRBD2 is a possible D gene (5 bases). Sequences were obtained from PBMCs. In DNA, the CDR3 is TGTGCCAGCAGTCGTCCTGGACTTTCGCAAGAGACCCAGTACTTC. Residues: CASSRPGLSQETQYF.